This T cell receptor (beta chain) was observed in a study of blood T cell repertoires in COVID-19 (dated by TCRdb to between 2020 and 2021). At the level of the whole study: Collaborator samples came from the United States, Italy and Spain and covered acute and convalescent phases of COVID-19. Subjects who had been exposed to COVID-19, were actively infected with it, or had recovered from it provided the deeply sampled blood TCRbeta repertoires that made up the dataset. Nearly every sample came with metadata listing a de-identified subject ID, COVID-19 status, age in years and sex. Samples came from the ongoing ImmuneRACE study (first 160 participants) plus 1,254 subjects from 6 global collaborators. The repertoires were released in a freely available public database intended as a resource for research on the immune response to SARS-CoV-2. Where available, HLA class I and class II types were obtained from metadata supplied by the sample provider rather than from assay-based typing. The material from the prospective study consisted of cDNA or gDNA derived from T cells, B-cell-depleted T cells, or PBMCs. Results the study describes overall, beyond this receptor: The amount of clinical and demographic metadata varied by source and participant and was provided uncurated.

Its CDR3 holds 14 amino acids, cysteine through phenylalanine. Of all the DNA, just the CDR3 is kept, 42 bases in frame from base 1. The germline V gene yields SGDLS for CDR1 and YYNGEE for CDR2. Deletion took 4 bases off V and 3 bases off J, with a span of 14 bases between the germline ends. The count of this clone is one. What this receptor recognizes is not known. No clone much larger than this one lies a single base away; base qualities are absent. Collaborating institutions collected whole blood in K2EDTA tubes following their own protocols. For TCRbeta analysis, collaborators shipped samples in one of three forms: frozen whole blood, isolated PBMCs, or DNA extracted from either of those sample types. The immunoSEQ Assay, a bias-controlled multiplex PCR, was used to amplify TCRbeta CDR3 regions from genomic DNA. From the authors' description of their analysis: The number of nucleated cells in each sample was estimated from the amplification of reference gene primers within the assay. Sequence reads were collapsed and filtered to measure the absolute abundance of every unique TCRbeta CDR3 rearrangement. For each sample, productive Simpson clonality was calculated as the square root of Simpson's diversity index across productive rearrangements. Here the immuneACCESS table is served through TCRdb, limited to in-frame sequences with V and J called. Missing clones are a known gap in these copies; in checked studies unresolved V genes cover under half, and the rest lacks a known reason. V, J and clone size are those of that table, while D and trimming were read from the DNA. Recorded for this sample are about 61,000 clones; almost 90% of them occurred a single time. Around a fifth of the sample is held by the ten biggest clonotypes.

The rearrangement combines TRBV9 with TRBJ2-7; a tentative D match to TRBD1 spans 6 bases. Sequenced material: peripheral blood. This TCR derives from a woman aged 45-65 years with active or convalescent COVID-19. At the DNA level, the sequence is TGTGCCAGCAGCAAACGAACAGGGATCTACGAGCAGTACTTC. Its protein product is CASSKRTGIYEQYF.